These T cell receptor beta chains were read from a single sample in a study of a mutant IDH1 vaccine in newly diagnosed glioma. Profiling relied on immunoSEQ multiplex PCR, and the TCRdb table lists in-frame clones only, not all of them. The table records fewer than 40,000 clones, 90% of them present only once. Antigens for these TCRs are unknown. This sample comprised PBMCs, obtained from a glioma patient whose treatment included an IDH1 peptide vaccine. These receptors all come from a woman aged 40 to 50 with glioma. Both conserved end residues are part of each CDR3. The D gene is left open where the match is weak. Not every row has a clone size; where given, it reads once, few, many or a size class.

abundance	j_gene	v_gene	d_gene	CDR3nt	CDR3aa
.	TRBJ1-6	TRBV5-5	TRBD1	TGTGCCAGCAGCTCGAGAGGACAGGGGGAAATTTATTCACCCCTCCACTTT	CASSSRGQGEIYSPLHF
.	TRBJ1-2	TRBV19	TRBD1	TGTGCCAGTAGTATCCTGAACCTTGGACAGGGAGAAGGCTACACCTTC	CASSILNLGQGEGYTF
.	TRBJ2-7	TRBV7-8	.	TGTGCCAGCACCCCGGCTGGAGGGGAGCAGTACTTC	CASTPAGGEQYF
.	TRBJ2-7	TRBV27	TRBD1	TGTGCCAGCAGTTACAAGCAGGGGGCCAGCTACGAGCAGTACTTC	CASSYKQGASYEQYF
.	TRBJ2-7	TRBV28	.	TGTGCCAGCAGTTTATGGGGCCACGAGCAGTACTTC	CASSLWGHEQYF
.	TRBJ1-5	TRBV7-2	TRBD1	TGTGCCAGCAGCAGAGGGACAGGGGGGCGACAGCCCCAGCATTTT	CASSRGTGGRQPQHF
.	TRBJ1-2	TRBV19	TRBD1	TGTGCCAGTAGTAGTCGTCAGCGGCAGGGGGAGAATGGCTACACCTTC	CASSSRQRQGENGYTF
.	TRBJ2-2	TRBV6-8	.	TGTGCCAGCAGCTCTGACTTGATCCGCTGGTTTTTT	CASSSDLIRWFF
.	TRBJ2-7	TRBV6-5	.	TGTGCCACTAAAGGACACCCCTACGAGCAGTACTTC	CATKGHPYEQYF
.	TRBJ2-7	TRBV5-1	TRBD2	TGCGCCAGCAGGGTTGGCGAAGGGCGGGGGAGGATCGAGCAGTACTTC	CASRVGEGRGRIEQYF
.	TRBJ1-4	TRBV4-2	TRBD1	TGTGCCAGCAGCCAAGGTGGCAGGGGGGCTGAAAAACTGTTTTTT	CASSQGGRGAEKLFF
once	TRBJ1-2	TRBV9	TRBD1	TGTGCCAGCAGCGTAGGACAGGGGGCCGGTCGTGCCTATGGCTACACCTTC	CASSVGQGAGRAYGYTF
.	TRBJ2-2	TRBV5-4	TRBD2	TGTGCCAGCAGACCCGGGACTAGCGGGACGAGGAACACCGGGGAGCTGTTTTTT	CASRPGTSGTRNTGELFF
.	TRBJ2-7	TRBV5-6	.	TGTGCCAGCAGCCGTGGCACGTCCTACGAGCAGTACTTC	CASSRGTSYEQYF
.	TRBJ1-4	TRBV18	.	TGTGCCAGCTCACCACGCCGAAACAAGCTACCTAATGAAAAACTGTTTTTT	CASSPRRNKLPNEKLFF
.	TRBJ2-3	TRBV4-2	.	TGTGCCAGCAGCCAAGCTGAAAGCGTCGTCGCAGATACGCAGTATTTT	CASSQAESVVADTQYF
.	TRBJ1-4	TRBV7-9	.	TGTGCCAGCAGCTTAATCCGGAACACAGAAAAACTGTTTTTT	CASSLIRNTEKLFF
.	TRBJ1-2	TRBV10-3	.	TGTGCCATCAGTGACGGACTTTATGGCTACACCTTC	CAISDGLYGYTF
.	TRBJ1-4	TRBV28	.	TGTGCCAGCAGTTTAGGGGGAGGGGGGGATGAAAAACTGTTTTTT	CASSLGGGGDEKLFF
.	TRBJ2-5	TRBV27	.	TGTGCCAGCAGTAGTTGGGCGTTAAAAGAGACCCAGTACTTC	CASSSWALKETQYF
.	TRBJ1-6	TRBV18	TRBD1	TGTGCCAGCTCAAAATCAGGGACAGCCTATAATTCACCCCTCCACTTT	CASSKSGTAYNSPLHF
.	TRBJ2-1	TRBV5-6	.	TGTGCCAGCAGCTTGCGTAGGACAGCTTCGTACAATGAGCAGTTCTTC	CASSLRRTASYNEQFF
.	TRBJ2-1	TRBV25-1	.	TGTGCCAGCAGCGGTGTTTGGCATTCGAGGAATGAGCAGTTCTTC	CASSGVWHSRNEQFF
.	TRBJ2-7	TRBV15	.	TGTGCCACCAGCAGAGATAGGGGGACTCAGTCCTACGAGCAGTACTTC	CATSRDRGTQSYEQYF
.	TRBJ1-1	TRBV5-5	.	TGTGCCAGCAGCTTGTGGAGCGGGGGGAACACTGAAGCTTTCTTT	CASSLWSGGNTEAFF
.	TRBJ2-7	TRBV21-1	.	TGTGCCAGCAGCCCCGGGGGCACAGGGGGCAAATACGAGCAGTACTTC	CASSPGGTGGKYEQYF
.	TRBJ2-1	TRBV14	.	TGTGCCAGCAGCCAAAAGGGGAGCAGGGCGGATGAGCAGTTCTTC	CASSQKGSRADEQFF